This T cell receptor beta chain was found in a study of cytomegalovirus exposure and HLA in healthy donors. Study-level findings and limits: It was likely that a cluster of highly shared sequence variants was a sequencing artifact. TRBV6-2, TRBV6-3 and some other V segments were excluded as indistinguishable. CMV serostatus was the only recorded immune exposure for donors.

Germline V gene sequence: CDR1 MNHEY, CDR2 SVGAGI. With 6 bases removed from V and 3 bases from J, the gap between germline ends came to 15 bases. This CDR3 is built from 14 residues. In nominal health when sampled, donors likely had unrecorded immune exposures nonetheless. 13 Jbeta primers and 60 Vbeta primers were used for the PCR. Data came from immunoSEQ multiplex PCR; TCRdb stores just in-frame clones and leaves some out. This repertoire shows just over 150,000 clones, approximately 84% found once; its top ten account for around 6.5%. There are a few counts of this clone. Its cognate antigen is unknown.

The chain employs TRBV6-5 and TRBJ2-7; tentative D call: TRBD2 (5 bases). Sequenced: PBMCs. The sequence came from a male donor in good health and CMV-seropositive. CDR3 coding DNA: TGTGCCAGCAGCTCTCCGGGGTCACTCTACGAGCAGTACTTC. Translation gives CASSSPGSLYEQYF.